This T cell receptor (beta chain) is drawn from a study of cytomegalovirus exposure and HLA in healthy donors. The PCR made use of 60 Vbeta and 13 Jbeta primers. The authors' processing: An analysis that came later counted around 80 million unique TCR beta chains, around 12 million shared. TCRdb keeps only in-frame clones here, not all; method: immunoSEQ multiplex PCR. V, J and clone size are those of that table, while D and trimming were read from the DNA. The sample lists some 110,000 clones, about 59% occurring once. V gave up 5 bases and J gave up 10 bases, with 15 bases separating them. Germline-derived CDR1 and CDR2 are SEHNR and FQNEAQ (reference sequence). The CDR3 is 12 residues long. Nominal health characterized the donors when sampled, though unrecorded immune exposures were likely.

This TCR derives from a middle-aged woman in good health and CMV-seropositive. The material sequenced was PBMCs. The chain carries TRBV7-9 and TRBJ2-7; weak D call: TRBD1 (5 bases). CDR3 residues: CASSQIAGPQYF. The CDR3 DNA reads TGTGCCAGCAGCCAGATCGCAGGGCCTCAGTACTTC. Complete variable domain (other parts from reference TRBV7-9 and TRBJ2-7): DTGVSQNPRHKITKRGQNVTFRCDPISEHNRLYWYRQTLGQGPEFLTYFQNEAQLEKSRLLSDRFSAERPKGSFSTLEIQRTEQGDSAMYLCASSQIAGPQYFGPGTRLTVT.